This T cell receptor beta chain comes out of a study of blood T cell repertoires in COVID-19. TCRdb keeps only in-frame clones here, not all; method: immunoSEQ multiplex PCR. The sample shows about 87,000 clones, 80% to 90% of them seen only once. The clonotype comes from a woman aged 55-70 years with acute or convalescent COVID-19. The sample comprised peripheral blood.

CDR3 coding DNA: TGTGCCAGCAGCTCTCGGACAGGGGACGGCTATGGCTACACCTTC. Protein sequence: CASSSRTGDGYGYTF. The chain carries TRBV5-4 and TRBJ1-2; 9 nucleotides agree with TRBD1. Losses at the gene ends were 3 bases for V and 4 bases for J; bases not matched to a gene: 7. This CDR3 comprises 15 residues. Germline loops: CDR1 SGHNT, CDR2 YYREEE (reference sequence).